The 30 T cell receptor beta chains given below trace back to one sample, sequenced in a study of T cell responses to AZD1222 COVID-19 vaccine. Sequencing was performed with immunoSEQ multiplex PCR; in TCRdb, only in-frame clones are kept and a portion is missing. The sample records 58,000 or so clones, 65% to 85% being singletons. Here the sequenced sample was peripheral blood, taken on day 0 of AZD1222 vaccination. These receptor sequences come from an adult in good health.

The chain is built from TRBV4-1 and TRBJ2-7; 7 bases are shared with TRBD1. V gave up 5 bases and J gave up 0 bases; unmatched junction bases: 13. Germline CDR1 reads MGHRA; CDR2 reads YSYEKL. There are 17 residues in the CDR3. The DNA for the CDR3 is TGCGCCAGCAGCTTCCACTTAAGTCCAGGGGGCTCCTACGAGCAGTACTTC. This codes for CASSFHLSPGGSYEQYF.

The J gene is TRBJ1-2, the V gene TRBV6-5; D not certain. V lost 5 bases and J 4 bases, leaving 17 bases between the germline ends. Germline V gene lookup returns CDR1 MNHEY and CDR2 SVGAGI. The length of the CDR3 is 15 residues. DNA for the CDR3: TGTGCCAGCAGTCGCGCCGTCCTCAGCCCCTATGGCTACACCTTC. Encoded protein: CASSRAVLSPYGYTF.

The rearrangement links TRBV5-1 to TRBJ1-1; TRBD1 aligns across 8 bases. The trim removed 4 bases at V and 5 bases at J, leaving 7 bases unmatched. The germline CDR1 and CDR2 sequences are SGHRS and YFSETQ. The CDR3 has 14 residues. CDR3 residues: CASSTTTGGTEAFF. In DNA form, the CDR3 reads TGCGCCAGCAGCACTACAACAGGGGGGACTGAAGCTTTCTTT.

This sequence joins TRBV6-5 and TRBJ1-6; D remains ambiguous. Germline-derived CDR1 and CDR2 are MNHEY and SVGAGI. Trimming took 7 bases from V and 8 from J, leaving 3 bases between them. The CDR3 is 10 residues long. Here the CDR3 DNA reads TGTGCCAGCAATTATTCACCCCTCCACTTT. Translated, it gives CASNYSPLHF.

V is TRBV10-2 and J is TRBJ2-5, with 9 positions matching TRBD2. The CDR3 sequence is 13 residues long. V trimming: 11 bases; J trimming: 1 base; junction bases outside the gene matches: 5. From germline, CDR1 is WSHSY and CDR2 SAAADI. The DNA for the CDR3 is TGCGCCCGCGGGGGGGGGCCCCAAGAGACCCAGTACTTC. Protein sequence: CARGGGPQETQYF.

V and J are TRBV2 and TRBJ1-2; D unresolved. Germline CDR1 reads SNHLY; CDR2 reads FYNNEI. The CDR3 runs 14 residues. The CDR3 spells CASRETETYYGYTF. The CDR3, as DNA: TGTGCATCCCGTGAAACAGAAACTTACTATGGCTACACCTTC.

This chain joins TRBV14 and TRBJ2-5; D not resolved. The CDR3 spans 11 residues. Trimming took 2 bases from V and 7 from J, leaving 5 bases between them. Germline CDR1 and CDR2: SGHDN and FVKESK. The CDR3 region is CASSQTGTQYF. DNA for the CDR3: TGTGCCAGCAGCCAAACGGGGACCCAGTACTTC.

This clone occurred once. Other nucleotide sequences in the sample specify the same CDR3. This sequence joins TRBV9 and TRBJ2-1; the D is unclear. Germline CDR1 SGDLS, CDR2 YYNGEE. The CDR3 is 16 amino acids. V shed 0 bases and J shed 0 bases, with 10 bases lying between them. CDR3 sequence: CASSVVGFSSYNEQFF. CDR3 bases: TGTGCCAGCAGCGTAGTAGGTTTTAGCTCCTACAATGAGCAGTTCTTC.

This rearrangement joins TRBV6-5 to TRBJ1-4, with D possibly TRBD1 on 5 matching bases. Trimming took off 11 bases at V and 5 bases at J, with 9 bases between the two ends. The CDR3 sequence is 11 residues long. Per germline, CDR1 MNHEY and CDR2 SVGAGI. The CDR3 is CACRQNEKLFF. The CDR3 DNA is TGTGCCTGCCGACAGAATGAAAAACTGTTTTTT.

As regards this clone: Other nucleotide sequences from this sample produce the same CDR3. This chain joins TRBV12-3 or TRBV12-4 and TRBJ1-1; no clear D. V lost 3 bases, J lost 1 base, and 6 bases lay in between. This CDR3 region has 13 residues. DNA for the CDR3: TGTGCCAGCAGTTTTGGAGCGAACACTGAAGCTTTCTTT. Its translation: CASSFGANTEAFF.

V usage is TRBV5-6 and J usage is TRBJ2-3; D is ambiguous. The germline V and J ends were trimmed by 2 bases and 5 bases, with 9 bases remaining between them. The CDR3 sequence is 13 residues long. Per the germline V gene, CDR1 is SGHDT and CDR2 is YYEEEE. The DNA for the CDR3 is TGTGCCAGCAGCTTACCCATAGGAGATACGCAGTATTTT. It encodes CASSLPIGDTQYF.

The sample holds one count of this clone. The gene calls are TRBV4-2 and TRBJ2-2; no definite D call. This CDR3 region has 17 residues. Germline loops: CDR1 LGHNA, CDR2 YNFKEQ. The V end was cut by 0 bases, the J end by 5 bases, with 16 bases between. This chain's CDR3 is CASSQDMSTGRTGELFF. The CDR3 DNA reads as TGTGCCAGCAGCCAAGATATGTCAACCGGACGTACCGGGGAGCTGTTTTTT.

The chain uses TRBV7-2 and TRBJ2-7; D is unresolved. V was clipped by 5 bases and J by 2 bases, with 10 bases between them. The germline V gene has CDR1 SGHTA and CDR2 FQGNSA. The CDR3 is 13 residues long. DNA for the CDR3: TGTGCCAGCAGCCCCACGAAAACCTACGAGCAGTACTTC. Amino acid sequence: CASSPTKTYEQYF.

This clone was counted once. V gene TRBV6-5 combines with J gene TRBJ2-5, with D perhaps matching TRBD2 (5 bases). This CDR3 comprises 14 residues. Trimming left V 2 bases short and J 1 base short, with 8 bases between. CDR1 and CDR2 from the germline V gene are MNHEY and SVGAGI. This chain's CDR3 is CASSYGLAQETQYF. The CDR3, as DNA: TGTGCCAGCAGTTACGGCCTAGCCCAAGAGACCCAGTACTTC.

This clone showed up just once. The chain employs TRBV30 and TRBJ1-2; no clear D. The germline V gene encodes CDR1 GTSNPN and CDR2 SVGIG (reference sequence). This CDR3 is 10 amino acids long. The V end lost 8 bases, the J end lost 6 bases, and 10 bases lay between the germline ends. In DNA form, the CDR3 reads TGTGCCCGGGATGGGAATGGCTACACCTTC. As protein: CARDGNGYTF.

The J gene is TRBJ1-2, the V gene TRBV7-2, with 9 bases lining up with TRBD1. The V segment lost 5 bases and the J segment 5 bases; nucleotides outside the gene matches: 12. The CDR3 runs to 16 residues. Germline V gene lookup returns CDR1 SGHTA and CDR2 FQGNSA. The CDR3 region has the DNA TGTGCCAGCAGCCAGGGACAGGGTGCCTTGGGGTATGGCTACACCTTC. Translated, it gives CASSQGQGALGYGYTF.

V gene TRBV3-1 (or the pseudogene TRBV3-2) combines with J gene TRBJ2-5; 12 bases fit TRBD2. CDR3 length: 15 residues. The germline V gene encodes CDR1 LGHDT and CDR2 YNNKEL (reference sequence). The ends lost 3 bases at V and 9 bases at J; junction bases unmatched: 8. DNA for the CDR3: TGTGCCAGCAGCCATCAGCTAGCGGGGGGGCCGGCCCAGTACTTC. Amino acids: CASSHQLAGGPAQYF.

The genes are TRBV18 and TRBJ1-5; 9 bases are shared with TRBD1. The V gene's germline CDR1 is KGHSH and CDR2 LQKENI. V lost 3 bases, J lost 4 bases, and 4 bases stayed unmatched. There are 15 residues in the CDR3. CDR3: CASSPQGQGNQPQHF. The DNA for the CDR3 is TGTGCCAGCTCACCCCAGGGACAGGGTAATCAGCCCCAGCATTTT. The full variable domain, completed using reference TRBV18 and TRBJ1-5, is NAGVMQNPRHLVRRRGQEARLRCSPMKGHSHVYWYRQLPEEGLKFMVYLQKENIIDESGMPKERFSAEFPKEGPSILRIQQVVRGDSAAYFCASSPQGQGNQPQHFGDGTRLSIL.

The V gene is TRBV15, the J gene TRBJ2-3, with D hard to call. With 5 bases removed from V and 0 bases from J, the gap between germline ends came to 9 bases. Germline CDR1 and CDR2: LNHNV and YYDKDF (reference sequence). There are 14 residues in the CDR3. The chain's CDR3 is CATSVRSSTDTQYF. The CDR3 DNA is TGTGCCACCAGCGTACGATCTAGCACAGATACGCAGTATTTT.

This chain links TRBV4-1 with TRBJ2-7, with D possibly matching TRBD1 (6 bases). The CDR3 extends over 15 amino acids. In germline, CDR1 is MGHRA, CDR2 YSYEKL. Trimming took off 0 bases at V and 3 bases at J, with 12 bases between the two ends. CDR3 region: CASSQEHRAGYEQYF. The CDR3 DNA is TGCGCCAGCAGCCAAGAGCACAGGGCCGGCTACGAGCAGTACTTC.

This clone is a singleton in its sample. The gene calls are TRBV7-9 and TRBJ2-1; D call uncertain. Trimming pared 4 bases from V and 1 base from J, leaving 11 bases between. Germline values: CDR1 SEHNR, CDR2 FQNEAQ (reference sequence). CDR3 length: 15 residues. CDR3 coding DNA: TGTGCCAGCAGCTCACCCGACGGGTCCTACAATGAGCAGTTCTTC. This codes for CASSSPDGSYNEQFF.

The chain carries TRBV28 and TRBJ1-1, with D hard to call. With 3 bases removed from V and 5 bases from J, the gap between germline ends came to 10 bases. This CDR3 contains 13 residues. Germline assignment: CDR1 MDHEN and CDR2 SYDVKM. The CDR3 DNA sequence: TGTGCCAGCAGTTTTTTGGGGTTAACTGAAGCTTTCTTT. Protein sequence: CASSFLGLTEAFF.

The rearrangement links TRBV4-3 to TRBJ1-2, with D tentatively TRBD1 (5 bases). Germline CDR1 LGHNA, CDR2 YSLEER. V was shortened by 0 bases and J by 5 bases, with 13 bases between the two germline ends. There are 15 residues in the CDR3. DNA of the CDR3: TGCGCCAGCAGCCAAGATTGGGGTCAGGGATATGGCTACACCTTC. It specifies CASSQDWGQGYGYTF.

This clone ranks as medium-sized. V gene TRBV15 combines with J gene TRBJ2-3; 7 positions match TRBD2. CDR1 and CDR2 from the germline V gene are LNHNV and YYDKDF (reference sequence). This CDR3 comprises 15 residues. V was pared by 0 bases and J by 2 bases, with 2 bases of the junction left unmatched. Here the CDR3 reads CATSRDGTNTDTQYF. The CDR3, as DNA: TGTGCCACCAGCAGAGATGGGACTAACACAGATACGCAGTATTTT.

This clone was found a few times. The chain employs TRBV19 and TRBJ2-7; 8 bases are shared with TRBD1. This CDR3 contains 14 residues. CDR1 is LNHDA, CDR2 SQIVND, per germline (reference sequence). The trim removed 3 bases at V and 0 bases at J, leaving 1 base unmatched. CDR3 DNA sequence: TGTGCCAGTAGTATCCAGGGGGCCTCCTACGAGCAGTACTTC. This encodes CASSIQGASYEQYF.

V usage is TRBV19 and J usage is TRBJ2-1, with TRBD1 matching over 9 bases. This CDR3 is built from 15 residues. Germline CDR1 and CDR2: LNHDA and SQIVND (reference sequence). Trimming at V came to 5 bases and at J to 3 bases, leaving 5 bases not matched to a gene. For the CDR3, the DNA is TGTGCCAGTAGTTACGACAGGGGGTTCTACAATGAGCAGTTCTTC. Translated: CASSYDRGFYNEQFF.

The V call is TRBV7-8, the J call TRBJ2-1, with D unresolved. V was trimmed by 4 bases and J by 6 bases, leaving 10 bases between them. The CDR3 spans 13 residues. The germline V gene has CDR1 SGHVS and CDR2 FQNEAQ. CDR3 residues: CASSSMRFNEQFF. The CDR3 DNA follows: TGTGCCAGCAGCTCCATGAGATTCAATGAGCAGTTCTTC.

The J gene is TRBJ1-5, the V gene TRBV7-2; D is unresolved. The V end lost 3 bases, the J end lost 2 bases, and 11 bases lay between the germline ends. The CDR3 loop spans 15 amino acids. Per the germline V gene, CDR1 is SGHTA and CDR2 is FQGNSA. CDR3 bases: TGTGCCAGCAGCTTCTTCGCAAAAGGCAATCAGCCCCAGCATTTT. Translating it yields CASSFFAKGNQPQHF.

The rearrangement uses TRBV29-1 and TRBJ1-4; maybe TRBD1 (5 bases). Germline CDR1 and CDR2: SQVTM and ANQGSEA. Trimming left V 1 base short and J 5 bases short, with 8 bases between. There are 13 residues in the CDR3. Here the CDR3 DNA reads TGCAGCGTTGAAGGTGGGGGGAATGAAAAACTGTTTTTT. Protein sequence: CSVEGGGNEKLFF.

The genes are TRBV29-1 and TRBJ2-7; TRBD1 matches at 10 bases. V was pared by 3 bases and J by 5 bases, with 7 bases of the junction left unmatched. This CDR3 comprises 14 residues. Looked up from germline, CDR1 is SQVTM and CDR2 is ANQGSEA. In DNA form, the CDR3 reads TGCAGCGTTGAGGGGGGGGACAGGGGCGACGAGCAGTACTTC. Protein product: CSVEGGDRGDEQYF.